A single T cell receptor (beta chain) is shown here with its context. Its antigen is undetermined. Germline CDR1 is KGHSH and CDR2 is LQKENI. The CDR3 consists of 12 residues. Trimming shortened V by 1 base and J by 5 bases, and 5 bases separated the two germline ends. These data originate in a study of T cell responses to AZD1222 COVID-19 vaccine. Libraries were prepared by immunoSEQ multiplex PCR; TCRdb keeps only in-frame clonotypes and omits some of them. The sample contains about 120,000 clones, about 90% of which appear only once. Study-level findings and limits: Along spike, vaccine-associated CD4 TCRs were found throughout, with dominance at 160-218 and 743-854. Baseline seropositivity occurred in only a handful of AZD1222 recipients.

This TCR was sampled from an adult in good health. This chain connects TRBV18 to TRBJ1-1, with D unclear. Sequences were derived from peripheral blood, sampled on day 0 of AZD1222 vaccination. The CDR3 DNA follows: TGTGCCAGCTCACCACTGGGGACTGAAGCTTTCTTT. Translation gives CASSPLGTEAFF.